A selection of T cell receptor beta chains follows, all from one sample in a study of blood T cell repertoires in COVID-19. Profiled with immunoSEQ multiplex PCR; TCRdb holds only in-frame clones, not every one. This table has hundreds of thousands of clones, 85% appearing once. Sequenced input: peripheral blood. The receptors come from a man aged 45-60 years with active or convalescent COVID-19. Each CDR3 is given without its conserved first and last residue.

j_call cdr3_length v_call cdr3_aa
TRBJ2-7 10 TRBV29-1 SVENWSYEQY
TRBJ2-7 12 TRBV6-5 ASSYSGRQNEQY
TRBJ1-1 11 TRBV5-1 ASSGQDRTEAF
TRBJ2-1 13 TRBV30 AWSEKETSDNEQF
TRBJ2-5 13 TRBV5-4 ASSSGRTAQETQY
TRBJ1-4 12 TRBV7-8 ASSLLGQGVQLF
TRBJ1-4 15 TRBV7-2 ASSSTEDLATNEKLF
TRBJ1-2 11 TRBV6-5 ASQRSGNNGYT
TRBJ1-2 13 TRBV7-9 ASSPGGAQEHGYT
TRBJ2-6 13 TRBV15 ATSNRDSGANVLT
TRBJ2-3 12 TRBV5-1 ASSFRDDGDTQY
TRBJ2-7 10 TRBV30 AWSEASSEQY
TRBJ2-7 13 TRBV9 ASSPSTSGYYEQY
TRBJ2-7 12 TRBV10-3 AISESPTGYEQY
TRBJ1-3 13 TRBV28 ASSPGPSSGNTIY